Listed below are T cell receptor beta chains from one sample, sequenced in a study of T cell repertoires in cytomegalovirus infection. Each CDR3 protein is one row after TCRdb ran MiXCR on the reads. The repertoire holds some 700,000 distinct CDR3 sequences, with 35% to 45% as singletons. Sequencing was carried out using PBMCs. The receptors here all came from a human donor in good health (CMV status not recorded). Some clones in this sample may be carry-over from other donors' samples. Each CDR3 is given with its conserved first and last residue. The D gene is left open where the match is weak. Only part of the rows carry a size: once, few, many, or a class if the clone is expanded.

cdr3_length | clone_size | d_call | j_call | v_call | cdr3_nt | cdr3_aa
15 | few | TRBD2 | TRBJ2-5 | TRBV7-8 | TGTGCCAGCAGCTTAGCACTAGCGGGAGGCTCGGCCCAGTACTTC | CASSLALAGGSAQYF
16 | once | TRBD1 | TRBJ2-1 | TRBV6-5 | TGTGCCAGCAGAGACGTACGACAGGGGCACTACAATGAGCAGTTCTTC | CASRDVRQGHYNEQFF
16 | . | TRBD1 | TRBJ2-3 | TRBV7-2 | TGTGCCAGCAGGCAATCAACCGGGACAGGGGGAGATACGCAGTATTTT | CASRQSTGTGGDTQYF
13 | few | . | TRBJ1-2 | TRBV6-5 | TGTGCCAGCAGTTACTCGGCAGTCTATGGCTACACCTTC | CASSYSAVYGYTF
13 | . | . | TRBJ1-2 | TRBV6-5 | TGTGCCAGCAGTTACTCGGGCGACTATGGCGACACCTTC | CASSYSGDYGDTF
15 | few | TRBD2 | TRBJ2-7 | TRBV6-2/TRBV6-3 | TGTGCCAGCAGTTACTCGGGCGGGAGTGCCTACGAGCAGTACTTC | CASSYSGGSAYEQYF
14 | . | . | TRBJ2-7 | TRBV28 | TGTGCCAGCAGTTTTGGTCTGAGCCCCAGGGAGCAGTACTTC | CASSFGLSPREQYF
14 | few | . | TRBJ1-3 | TRBV7-9 | TGTGCCAGCAGCTTAATACGGGAAGGAAACACCATATATTTT | CASSLIREGNTIYF
12 | . | . | TRBJ1-2 | TRBV28 | TGTGCCATCAACAAACAGGGATCAGTATACACCTTC | CAINKQGSVYTF
18 | once | TRBD1 | TRBJ2-6 | TRBV7-2 | TGTGCCAGCAGCAAAGACCAGGGGGCACACTCTGGGGCCAACGTCCTGACTTTC | CASSKDQGAHSGANVLTF
14 | . | . | TRBJ1-2 | TRBV12-3/TRBV12-4 | TGTGCCTGCAGTTTGAATGGCAGAAACTATGGCTACACCTTC | CACSLNGRNYGYTF
14 | . | . | TRBJ1-6 | TRBV5-1 | TGCGCCAGCAGCTTGGGCGGTTTACAGTCACCCCTCCACTTT | CASSLGGLQSPLHF
17 | . | . | TRBJ2-1 | TRBV19 | TGTGCCAGTAGGGCCGGTGGGGGATTCAACTCCTACAATGAGCAGTTCTTC | CASRAGGGFNSYNEQFF
16 | . | . | TRBJ2-3 | TRBV7-9 | TGTGCCAGCAGCCCAGAAGTCACAGGGCGCACAGATACGCAGTATTTT | CASSPEVTGRTDTQYF
17 | few | . | TRBJ2-5 | TRBV9 | TGTGCCAGCAGCGTTGGTGGGGCGACCGGTCTCTCGGAGACCCAGTACTTC | CASSVGGATGLSETQYF
18 | few | TRBD1 | TRBJ2-2 | TRBV12-3/TRBV12-4 | TGTGCCAGCATTCGGGACAGGGGGCCCTATACGAACACCGGGGAGCTGTTTTTT | CASIRDRGPYTNTGELFF
15 | few | . | TRBJ2-6 | TRBV12-3/TRBV12-4 | TGTGCCAGCAGTGAGAGGGTTGGTGGGGCCAACGTCCTGACTTTC | CASSERVGGANVLTF
15 | . | . | TRBJ1-6 | TRBV27 | TGTGCCATCCGGGCAGGGAGCTCCTATAATTCACCCCTCCACTTT | CAIRAGSSYNSPLHF
14 | few | . | TRBJ1-2 | TRBV7-2 | TGTGCCAGCAGCGAGTCTCCTTCAGGGCATGGCTACACCTTC | CASSESPSGHGYTF
16 | few | . | TRBJ1-3 | TRBV4-1 | TGCGCCAGCAGCCAAGATCGCGGCAGATCTGGAAACACCATATATTTT | CASSQDRGRSGNTIYF
14 | once | TRBD2 | TRBJ2-3 | TRBV10-3 | TGTGCCGTTTGGACTAGCGGTAGCACAGATACGCAGTATTTT | CAVWTSGSTDTQYF
13 | . | . | TRBJ2-7 | TRBV19 | TGTGCCAGTAGTATAGCTGCGGGCTACGAGCAGTCATTC | CASSIAAGYEQSF
13 | . | . | TRBJ1-2 | TRBV28 | TGTGCCAGTCGTGACAGGCCCCATGGCGGCTACACCTTC | CASRDRPHGGYTF